This TCR beta chain stems from a study of T cell clonotyping in hematopoietic cell transplantation. Profiled with immunoSEQ multiplex PCR; TCRdb holds only in-frame clones, not every one. This table holds some 6,300 clones, 37% found once. Trimming left V 7 bases short and J 8 bases short, with 9 bases between. This CDR3 contains 12 residues. Germline CDR1 and CDR2: MNHNS and SASEGT. This clone was seen more than once but under ten times. The material was peripheral blood mononuclear cells, obtained 30 days after allogeneic stem cell transplant. The chain is built from TRBV6-1 and TRBJ1-6, with D unresolved. The clonotype was recovered from a female patient aged 60 to 70 who had an allogeneic stem cell transplant, so the T cells may come from the graft donor. Some clones in this sample may be carry-over from other donors' samples. The CDR3: CASTSPYSPLHF. The CDR3 DNA follows: TGTGCCAGCACCTCGCCATATTCACCCCTCCACTTT.